This T cell receptor (beta chain) is drawn from a study of cytomegalovirus exposure and HLA in healthy donors (dated by TCRdb to about 2017). Context from the whole study: An earlier analysis of roughly 500 of the donors reported under 300 Gb of sequence data and around 100 million unique TCR beta sequences obtained from about 200 million T cells. Roughly 300 gigabases of sequencing data and roughly 81 million unique TCR sequences made up an early release that covered about 640 HLA-typed donors. Of the roughly 400 genotyped donors, 80% to 90% were placed in the genetic ancestry cluster associated with self-reported Caucasian donors. The study was designed to test whether signatures of past pathogen exposure could be identified by cataloging public T cell receptors. The T cell repertoires of around 670 subjects were profiled by immunosequencing and related to cytomegalovirus serostatus. Besides the first cohort of hundreds of subjects, a separate validation cohort made up of roughly 130 different subjects was used. High-throughput TCR immunosequencing, statistical association of individual TCRs with disease status, and machine learning were combined to predict cytomegalovirus infection status. A later analysis re-examined previously published TCR beta repertoires from about 670 donors and added high-resolution HLA genotyping to investigate patterns of TCR occurrence. The later analysis used no new phenotypic data to find candidate immune exposures, relying instead on TCR beta sequences and their occurrence across donors. To decide whether each TCR beta V gene segment behaved as functional or pseudogenic, an earlier analysis of several hundred of the donors relied on high-throughput TCR beta sequencing. Donor age, sex, ethnicity and CMV serostatus were compiled together with the repertoire data. In a later genetic analysis, genome-wide SNP genotypes for about 55% of the 666 donors were used, and that subset was treated as a discovery cohort. Every discovery cohort repertoire had been produced on one sequencing platform. Both class I and class II loci were covered by HLA typing, at four-digit resolution. The number of donors typed differed by locus, with roughly 629-640 for A, B, C, DRB1 and DQB1, 522 for DQA1, 600 to 610 for DPA1, and around 430 for DPB1. About five DR-DQ haplotypes were treated as single units for association and clustering because of strong linkage in the cohort. Among a few hundred genotyped donors of the cohort, an average of roughly 240,000 unique TCR beta nucleotide sequences were sequenced per donor, roughly 20% of them non-productive.

Library creation used the immunoSEQ multiplex PCR assay. The multiplex PCR relied on a mix of 60 forward primers for TCR Vbeta segments and 13 reverse primers for TCR Jbeta segments. The CDR3 region of rearranged TCR beta genes was amplified from genomic DNA by a multiplex PCR assay. On the Illumina HiSeq System, the amplified TCR beta libraries were sequenced as 87-base-pair reads. The source study handled its data this way. In a later analysis, roughly 80 million unique TCR beta chains were counted across the approximately 670 repertoires, and roughly 10 million of these chains were shared by at least two donors. A nearest-neighbor algorithm error-corrected the raw reads and collapsed the reads into unique sequences, merging closely related sequences to remove PCR and sequencing errors. To assign V, D and J gene segments, CDR3 sequences were aligned to IMGT reference sequences. Each retained sequence needed at least a six-nucleotide match to both a V gene segment and a J gene segment. Rearrangements were called productive when the CDR3 lacked stop codons and stayed in frame with V and J; all others were non-productive. Following IMGT convention, CDR3 was defined as the stretch from the second conserved V-encoded cysteine to the conserved J-encoded phenylalanine. The earlier analysis of roughly 590 of the donors excluded sequences that lacked an unambiguous match to a single V gene segment. In an earlier analysis of 450 to 700 of the donors, V segments were called functional above 56.7% productive rearrangements and were called segregating when the between-donor standard deviation exceeded 5%. A statistical classification framework was built to diagnose cytomegalovirus status from the catalog of TCR beta chain sequences. In a later analysis, TCR nucleotide sequences were compared against IMGT/GENE-DB human TR gene sequences so that V and J genes could be assigned. A later analysis assigned CDR3 sequences and most-parsimonious VDJ recombination scenarios with the TCRdist pipeline. In a later analysis, every TCR beta chain was defined by the combination of its CDR3 amino acid sequence and its V-gene family, and reads without a unique V-gene family were dropped. To address suspected cross-contamination and a sequencing artifact, a later analysis removed 592 highly shared, low-generation-probability nucleotide sequences. For each public chain, a later analysis derived a clonal expansion index from normalized ranks of inferred template counts within each repertoire. Generation probabilities in a later analysis came from a VDJ recombination model fitted to out-of-frame rearrangements, and those results were checked against IGoR. In a later analysis, hypergeometric tests were used to score TCR-TCR, TCR-HLA and TCR-CMV co-occurrence, with a repertoire-size bias correction applied to TCR pairs. False discovery rates were estimated in a later analysis by permuting HLA or CMV assignments 20 times. A later analysis grouped co-occurring TCRs with DBSCAN, adding TCRdist sequence similarity when clustering within HLA-allele-positive subsets. Repertoires with fewer than 30,000 or more than 120,000 public chains, plus five repertoires with anomalous nucleotide sharing, were excluded from co-occurrence clustering. What TCRdb holds here is the immuneACCESS table cut down to in-frame rearrangements. Part of the clones is not present; checked against another copy, under half of the missing clones reflect an unresolved V gene, and the others are unexplained. V, J and clone size are those of that table, while D and trimming were read from the DNA. The sample data list approximately 81,000 clones, and approximately 74% of these were observed just once. The ten most abundant clones make up around 6.5% of the sample.

The cohort comprised some 680 healthy bone marrow donors. All cohort members were sampled while nominally healthy, although unrecorded immune exposures were likely present. The donor was CMV seropositive and belonged to the group of some 290 seropositive cohort members. A peripheral blood sample was provided by each donor, and peripheral blood mononuclear cells were used for TCR beta sequencing. Genomic DNA was extracted from the blood cell samples with the Qiagen DNeasy Blood Extraction Kit. Overall study results and their limits: Across donors, most TCR sequences were observed very rarely, whereas some public TCRs were present in many individuals. Most CMV-associated TCR beta chains appeared to be HLA-restricted in a later analysis, and the HLA associations seemed to be driven largely by CMV exposure. Sequencing depth was assumed to be roughly uniform across donors in the presence/absence analyses, though that assumption may not hold. In a later genetic analysis, fewer N-insertions in productive TCRs were reported among donors in an Asian-associated ancestry cluster than the 666-donor mean. Because HLA typing was unavailable for some donors at each locus, only the typed subset was used in association tests. The classifier was reported to diagnose cytomegalovirus status with high specificity and sensitivity in both the original cohort and the validation cohort. A further reported finding was that TCR beta sequences accurately predicted the HLA-A and HLA-B alleles for most subjects in the first cohort. In a later analysis, the rate of TCR association differed among HLA loci, with DRB1 alleles having the most associated TCRs and HLA-C alleles having the fewest. Some IMGT-functional V segments, including TRBV6-2 and TRBV6-3, could not be told apart with the 87-base-pair reads, so those segments were excluded. Several of the top co-occurrence clusters appeared to be linked to parvovirus B19, influenza, CMV and Epstein-Barr virus, according to a later analysis. CMV serostatus was the only immune exposure information available for the cohort. A later analysis found that HLA-associated TCR beta chains were more clonally expanded and had lower generation probabilities than equally common non-associated chains. The cohort was sequenced for TCR beta chains only, and without alpha or paired-chain data the features that could be detected were limited. V-gene and J-gene trimming of TCR beta chains was associated with a missense DCLRE1C variant in a later genetic analysis, and the association was replicated in an independent cohort. In an earlier analysis of 587 of the donors, most TCR beta V segments appeared in productive rearrangements about 90% or about 30% of the time, broadly matching IMGT annotations. Some 16 rarely observed V segments, including chromosome 9 orphons, were excluded from the earlier analysis of some 590 of the donors because counts were too low. A later analysis associated 17,000 or so TCR beta sequences with specific HLA alleles at a false discovery rate of 0.05. The study listed 150 to 200 TCR beta chains as associated with cytomegalovirus. In vitro tests confirmed that a few of the cytomegalovirus-associated TCR beta chains recognize cytomegalovirus antigens. Strong co-occurrence of HLA alleles, especially DR and DQ, made assigning TCR associations to individual alleles difficult. Linkage disequilibrium might explain the correlated functional status among segregating V segments, but an unknown experimental factor could not be ruled out. The authors suggested that the approach could potentially be extended to other disease states and immunological phenotypes. A group of highly shared sequence variants was considered likely to be a technical artifact of the sequencing pipeline.

Measured from the cysteine to the phenylalanine, the CDR3 is 12 residues long. Just CDR3 DNA is preserved here, 36 bases in frame from base 1. Between the V and J ends, shortened by 0 bases and 3 bases respectively, the junction contains 2 bases. CDR1 and CDR2 are read off the germline V gene as SGDLS and YYNGEE. To note about this clone: Its antigen remains undetermined. Base qualities are not recorded, but no much larger clone differs from it by a single base.

This chain joins TRBV9 to TRBJ2-3, with the D gene not clear enough to name. Sequencing was done on a sample of PBMCs. The origin of this receptor is a woman aged 45-65 years in good health and CMV-seropositive. The CDR3 has the sequence CASSVATDTQYF. The DNA reads TGTGCCAGCAGCGTAGCAACAGATACGCAGTATTTT.